This T cell receptor beta chain was captured by sequencing in a study of response to subunit inactivated influenza vaccine. Study-wide results and limits: Few additional T cells are recruited per seasonal influenza vaccination, authors suggested.

With respect to this clonotype: Its antigen is not known.

A single record per CDR3 protein comes from TCRdb applying MiXCR to the RT-PCR reads. This table holds 300,000 to 350,000 distinct CDR3 sequences, about 20% found once. The CDR3 totals 15 residues. Per the germline V gene, CDR1 is SGHTA and CDR2 is FQGNSA. With V trimmed by 2 bases and J by 2 bases, 6 bases remained unmatched. Sequencing used PBMCs from blood, obtained roughly 20 months after vaccination. This clonotype was sampled from a man in his fifties or sixties who received an inactivated influenza vaccine. The chain recombines TRBV7-2 with TRBJ2-7; 7 bases are shared with TRBD1. CDR3 sequence reads: CASSLTPGQAYEQYF. CDR3 nucleotides: TGTGCCAGCAGCTTAACCCCAGGACAGGCCTACGAGCAGTACTTC.